The sequence of this TCR beta chain was determined in a study of control samples from healthy donors and cancer patients. Germline CDR1 and CDR2: MGHRA and YSYEKL. The CDR3 is 15 amino acids. V lost 0 bases to trimming and J lost 10 bases, with 18 bases between them. The method was immunoSEQ multiplex PCR; TCRdb's version includes in-frame clones alone and lacks a portion of them. The data hold over 25,000 clones, with around nine tenths observed a single time. The V gene is TRBV4-1, the J gene TRBJ1-1; D not certain. The receptor was derived from a woman in her forties with lung cancer. The sample comprised PBMCs. The DNA of the CDR3 is TGCGCCAGCAGCCAAGATTCGACGGCACGGGCTCTAGCTTTCTTT. It translates to CASSQDSTARALAFF.